This T cell receptor beta chain was recovered during a study of post-analysis software for immune sequencing data. As for this clonotype: What it binds is unknown.

Unique molecular identifiers had been added to the TCR beta cDNA libraries. A single record per CDR3 protein comes from TCRdb applying MiXCR to the PCR reads. The profile covers about 760,000 distinct CDR3 sequences, with 25% to 30% appearing a single time and around 0.6% taken by the ten largest. Study-wide results and limits: In patients, roughly five TRBV segments were more frequent than in controls, with TRBV5-6, TRBV5-1 and TRBV20-1 among them.

Germline values: CDR1 SQVTM, CDR2 ANQGSEA. The V and J ends lost 6 bases and 0 bases, in that order; junction bases with no gene match: 8. The CDR3 contains 15 residues. This TCR was recovered from a girl aged 10-17 years with multiple sclerosis. The sequenced sample consisted of blood. This chain uses TRBV29-1 with TRBJ1-1, with 9 bases fitting TRBD1. The CDR3 here is CSVPTGGSLNTEAFF. The CDR3 coding sequence is TGCAGCGTCCCGACAGGGGGATCTTTGAACACTGAAGCTTTCTTT.